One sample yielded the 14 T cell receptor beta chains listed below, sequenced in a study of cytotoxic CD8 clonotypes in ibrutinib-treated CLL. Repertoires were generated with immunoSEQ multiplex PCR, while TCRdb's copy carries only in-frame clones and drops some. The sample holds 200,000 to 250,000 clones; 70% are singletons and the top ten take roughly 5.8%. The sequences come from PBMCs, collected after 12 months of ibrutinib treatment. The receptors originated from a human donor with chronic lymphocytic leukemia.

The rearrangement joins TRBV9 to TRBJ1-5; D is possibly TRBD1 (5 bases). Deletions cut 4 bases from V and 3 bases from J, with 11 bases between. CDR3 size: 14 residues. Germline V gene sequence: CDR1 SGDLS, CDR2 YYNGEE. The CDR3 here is CASSPGRPNQPQHF. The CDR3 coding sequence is TGTGCCAGCAGCCCAGGGAGACCCAATCAGCCCCAGCATTTT.

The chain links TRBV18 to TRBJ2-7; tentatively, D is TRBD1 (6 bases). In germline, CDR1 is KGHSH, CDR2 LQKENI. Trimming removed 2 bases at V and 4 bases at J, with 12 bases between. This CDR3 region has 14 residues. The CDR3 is CASSPNDRRYEQYF. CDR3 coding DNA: TGTGCCAGCTCACCAAATGACAGGAGATACGAGCAGTACTTC.

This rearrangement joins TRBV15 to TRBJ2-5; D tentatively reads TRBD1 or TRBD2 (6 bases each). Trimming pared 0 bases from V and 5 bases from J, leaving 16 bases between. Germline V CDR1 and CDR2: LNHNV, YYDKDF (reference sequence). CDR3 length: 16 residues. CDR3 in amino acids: CATSREWPGAGETQYF. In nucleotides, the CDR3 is TGTGCCACCAGCAGAGAGTGGCCGGGGGCTGGGGAGACCCAGTACTTC.

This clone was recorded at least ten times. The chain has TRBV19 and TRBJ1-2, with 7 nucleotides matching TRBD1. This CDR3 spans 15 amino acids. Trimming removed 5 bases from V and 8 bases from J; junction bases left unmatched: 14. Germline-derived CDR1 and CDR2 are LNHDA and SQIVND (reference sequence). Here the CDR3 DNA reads TGTGCCAGTAGTCTCCGGGACAGCCTACTATGGGGCTACACCTTC. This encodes CASSLRDSLLWGYTF.

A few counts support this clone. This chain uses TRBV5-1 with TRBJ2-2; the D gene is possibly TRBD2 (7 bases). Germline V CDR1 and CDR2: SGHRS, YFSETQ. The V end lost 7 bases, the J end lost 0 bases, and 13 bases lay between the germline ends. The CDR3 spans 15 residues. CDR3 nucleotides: TGCGCCAGCCGCTCGGGGGGCTCGAACACCGGGGAGCTGTTTTTT. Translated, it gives CASRSGGSNTGELFF.

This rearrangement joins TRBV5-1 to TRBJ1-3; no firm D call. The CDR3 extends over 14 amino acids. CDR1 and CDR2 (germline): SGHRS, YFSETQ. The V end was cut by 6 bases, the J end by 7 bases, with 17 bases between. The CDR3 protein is CASTAVLGGNTIYF. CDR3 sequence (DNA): TGCGCCAGCACCGCGGTCCTGGGAGGGAACACCATATATTTT.

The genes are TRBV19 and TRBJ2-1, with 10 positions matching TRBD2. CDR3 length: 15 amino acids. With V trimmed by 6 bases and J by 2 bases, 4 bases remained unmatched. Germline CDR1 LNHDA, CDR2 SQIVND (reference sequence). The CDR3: CASSPSGGTYNEQFF. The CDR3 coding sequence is TGTGCCAGTAGCCCTAGCGGGGGAACCTACAATGAGCAGTTCTTC.

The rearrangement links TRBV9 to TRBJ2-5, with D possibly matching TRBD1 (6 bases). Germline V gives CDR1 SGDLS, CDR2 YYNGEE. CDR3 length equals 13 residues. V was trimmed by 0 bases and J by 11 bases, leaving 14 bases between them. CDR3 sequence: CASSVVESGQQYF. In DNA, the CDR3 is TGTGCCAGCAGCGTAGTGGAGTCTGGACAGCAGTACTTC.

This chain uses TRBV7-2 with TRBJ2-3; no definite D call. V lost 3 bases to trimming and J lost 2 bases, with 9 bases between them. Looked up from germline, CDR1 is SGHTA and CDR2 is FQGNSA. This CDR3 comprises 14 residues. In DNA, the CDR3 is TGTGCCAGCAGCTTGAGTGCGTCCACAGATACGCAGTATTTT. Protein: CASSLSASTDTQYF.

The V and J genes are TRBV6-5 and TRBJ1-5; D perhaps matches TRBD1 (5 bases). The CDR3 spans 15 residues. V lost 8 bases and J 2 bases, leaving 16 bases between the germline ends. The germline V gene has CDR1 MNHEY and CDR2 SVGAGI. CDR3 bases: TGTGCCAGCCAACGCGGGGGAGGAGGCAATCAGCCCCAGCATTTT. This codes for CASQRGGGGNQPQHF.

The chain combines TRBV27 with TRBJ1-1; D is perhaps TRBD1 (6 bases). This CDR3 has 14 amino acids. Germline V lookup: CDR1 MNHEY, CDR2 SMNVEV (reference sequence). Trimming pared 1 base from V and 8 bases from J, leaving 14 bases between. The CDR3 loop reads CASSLLGGLLEAFF. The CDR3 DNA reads TGTGCCAGCAGTTTATTGGGGGGCTTGCTAGAAGCTTTCTTT.

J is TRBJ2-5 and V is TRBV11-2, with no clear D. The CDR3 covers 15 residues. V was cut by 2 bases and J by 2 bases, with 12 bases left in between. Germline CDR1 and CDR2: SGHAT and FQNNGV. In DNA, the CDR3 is TGTGCCAGCAGCTTATCGGCAGGACCTCAAGAGACCCAGTACTTC. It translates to CASSLSAGPQETQYF.

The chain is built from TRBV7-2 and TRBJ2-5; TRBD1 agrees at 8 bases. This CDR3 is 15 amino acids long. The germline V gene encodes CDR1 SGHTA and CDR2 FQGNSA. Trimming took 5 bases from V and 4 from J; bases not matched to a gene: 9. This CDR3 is CASSKGTGRGETQYF. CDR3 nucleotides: TGTGCCAGCAGCAAAGGGACAGGAAGGGGAGAGACCCAGTACTTC.

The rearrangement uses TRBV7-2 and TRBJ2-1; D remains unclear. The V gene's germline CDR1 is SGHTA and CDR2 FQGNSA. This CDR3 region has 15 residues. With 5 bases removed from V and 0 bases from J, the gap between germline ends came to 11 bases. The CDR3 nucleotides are TGTGCCAGCAGCCTACGACTTGGCTCCTACAATGAGCAGTTCTTC. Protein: CASSLRLGSYNEQFF.